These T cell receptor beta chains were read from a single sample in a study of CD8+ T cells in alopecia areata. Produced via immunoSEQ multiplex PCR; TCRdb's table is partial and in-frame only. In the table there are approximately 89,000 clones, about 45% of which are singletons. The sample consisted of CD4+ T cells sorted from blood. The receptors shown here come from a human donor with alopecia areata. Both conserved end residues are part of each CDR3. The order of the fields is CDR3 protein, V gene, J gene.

CASVGTVTFHEQFF	TRBV28	TRBJ2-1
CASSGDRGTSSYEQYF	TRBV2	TRBJ2-7
CSVEEQVYEQYF	TRBV29-1	TRBJ2-7
CASSWSGRGYEQYF	TRBV7-2	TRBJ2-7
CASSLSSSYTYF	TRBV14	TRBJ2-5
CSAGGYTF	TRBV20-1	TRBJ1-2
CSVAYEGTEAFF	TRBV29-1	TRBJ1-1
CSVRENLDDEQYF	TRBV29-1	TRBJ2-7
CASSPGRTGGQETQYF	TRBV5-1	TRBJ2-5
CASTWAGGTAEAFF	TRBV5-1	TRBJ1-1
CSVGTRTGVTGELFF	TRBV29-1	TRBJ2-2
CSVARRLNTEAFF	TRBV29-1	TRBJ1-1
CASSPPGGSYNEQFF	TRBV18	TRBJ2-1
CATSRMSGANEKLFF	TRBV15	TRBJ1-4
CASSWSSVTVEQYF	TRBV27	TRBJ2-7
CSVEGGEWPNADTQYF	TRBV29-1	TRBJ2-3
CASSPGQGTEAFF	TRBV4-3	TRBJ1-1
CSAQGLAYEQYF	TRBV29-1	TRBJ2-7
CSVRTQAYEQYF	TRBV29-1	TRBJ2-7
CASSPTGNPYNEQFF	TRBV7-3	TRBJ2-1
CASSPSYTGKNTEAFF	TRBV7-2	TRBJ1-1
CSGAIWGYNEQFF	TRBV29-1	TRBJ2-1
CASSSTGDHTQYF	TRBV7-9	TRBJ2-3
CSVENPRNQKSTDTQYF	TRBV29-1	TRBJ2-3
CAWSVLGGLLNTEAFF	TRBV30	TRBJ1-1
CSVVGVRTAIITQGYTF	TRBV29-1	TRBJ1-2
CASKPITGTNYGYTF	TRBV19	TRBJ1-2
CASSLVLAEAKNIQYF	TRBV28	TRBJ2-4
CSVGAGSNEQFF	TRBV29-1	TRBJ2-1
CSVAGTGVVREQYF	TRBV29-1	TRBJ2-7
CASSPTGLDWEQYF	TRBV28	TRBJ2-7
CASSPAVSSGEQYF	TRBV18	TRBJ2-7